A single sample is the source of the 2 T cell receptor beta chains below, sequenced in a study of blood T cell repertoires in COVID-19. Assay: immunoSEQ multiplex PCR; the TCRdb copy retains only in-frame clones and omits some. The sample holds about 50,000 clones, 88% seen once. What was sequenced was peripheral blood. The receptors originated from a man between 45 and 60 years old with active COVID-19.

This clone was observed a single time. The V gene is TRBV19, the J gene TRBJ1-5, with D hard to call. This CDR3 spans 14 amino acids. Germline lookup yields CDR1 LNHDA and CDR2 SQIVND (reference sequence). Trimming pared 3 bases from V and 5 bases from J, leaving 11 bases between. In nucleotides, the CDR3 is TGTGCCAGTAGTATTAGGGAGGACGATCAGCCCCAGCATTTT. Protein product: CASSIREDDQPQHF.

This CDR3 reads CASSRGGLAGGQETQYF. The CDR3 region has the DNA TGTGCCAGCAGCCGGGGGGGACTAGCGGGAGGGCAAGAGACCCAGTACTTC. V gene TRBV4-2 combines with J gene TRBJ2-5; 16 nucleotides agree with TRBD2. Trimming at V came to 4 bases and at J to 2 bases, leaving 4 bases not matched to a gene. Per the germline V gene, CDR1 is LGHNA and CDR2 is YNFKEQ. This CDR3 has 17 amino acids.